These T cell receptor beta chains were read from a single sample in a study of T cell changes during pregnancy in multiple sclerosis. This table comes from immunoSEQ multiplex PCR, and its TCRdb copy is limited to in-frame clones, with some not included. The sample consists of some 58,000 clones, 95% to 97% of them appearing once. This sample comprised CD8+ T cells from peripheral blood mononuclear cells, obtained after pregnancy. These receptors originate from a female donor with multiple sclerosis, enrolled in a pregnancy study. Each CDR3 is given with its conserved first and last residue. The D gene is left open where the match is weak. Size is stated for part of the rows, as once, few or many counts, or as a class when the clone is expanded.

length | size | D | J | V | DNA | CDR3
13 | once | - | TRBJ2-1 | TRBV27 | TGTGCCAGCAGTCTAGTGAACTACAATGAGCAGTTCTTC | CASSLVNYNEQFF
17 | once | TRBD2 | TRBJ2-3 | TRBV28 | TGTGCCAGCAGTTATTCAATAGCGGGAGGGTTGGCAGATACGCAGTATTTT | CASSYSIAGGLADTQYF
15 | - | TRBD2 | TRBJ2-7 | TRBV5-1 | TGCGCCAGCAGCTTGGGCTCTGTCGGGAGGAACGAGCAGTACTTC | CASSLGSVGRNEQYF
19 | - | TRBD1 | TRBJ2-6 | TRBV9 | TGTGCCAGCAGCGGGTCGGGGACAGCCTTCTACTCTGGGGCCAACGTCCTGACTTTC | CASSGSGTAFYSGANVLTF
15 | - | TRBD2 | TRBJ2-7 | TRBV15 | TGTGCCACCAGCAGAGGGACTAGCCTTACCTACGAGCAGTACTTC | CATSRGTSLTYEQYF
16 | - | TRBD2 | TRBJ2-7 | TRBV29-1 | TGCAGCGTTGTATTAGCGGGTGGGGGAAAGGGCTACGAGCAGTACTTC | CSVVLAGGGKGYEQYF
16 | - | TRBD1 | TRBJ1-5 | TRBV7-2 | TGTGCCAGCAGCTTAGCGGGACAGGGGTTCAATCAGCCCCAGCATTTT | CASSLAGQGFNQPQHF
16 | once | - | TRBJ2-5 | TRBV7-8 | TGTGCCAGCAGCTTCTTACGACTAGACCTAAAAGAGACCCAGTACTTC | CASSFLRLDLKETQYF
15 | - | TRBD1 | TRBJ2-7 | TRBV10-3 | TGTGCCACCCAATCAGGTGGACAGGGCTCCTACGAGCAGTACTTC | CATQSGGQGSYEQYF
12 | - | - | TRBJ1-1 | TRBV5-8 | TGTGCCAGCAGCTTAGTAGCGACTGAAGCTTTCTTT | CASSLVATEAFF
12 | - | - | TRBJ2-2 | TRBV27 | TGTGCCAGCATGGGGGCTTTCGGGGAGCTGTTTTTT | CASMGAFGELFF
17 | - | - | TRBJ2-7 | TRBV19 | TGTGCCAGTAGTCTCCGAAGCCTGGGCAGGGGAACCTACGAGCAGTACTTC | CASSLRSLGRGTYEQYF
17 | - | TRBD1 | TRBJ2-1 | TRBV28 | TGTGCCAGCACCTATCCTTCCCGGGACAGGGCGAGCAATGAGCAGTTCTTC | CASTYPSRDRASNEQFF
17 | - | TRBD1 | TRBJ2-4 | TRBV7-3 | TGTGCCAGCAGCTCGTCCGGGACAGAACTAGCCAAAAACATTCAGTACTTC | CASSSSGTELAKNIQYF
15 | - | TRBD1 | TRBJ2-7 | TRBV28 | TGTGCCAGCAGCCTTATGGACAGGGGAACCTACGAGCAGTACTTC | CASSLMDRGTYEQYF
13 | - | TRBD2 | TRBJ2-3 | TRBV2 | TGTGCCAGCAGACGGTGGGGGGGTGATACGCAGTATTTT | CASRRWGGDTQYF
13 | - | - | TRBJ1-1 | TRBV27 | TGTGCCAGCAGTTTATCGGAGACGACTGAAGCTTTCTTT | CASSLSETTEAFF